A selection of T cell receptor beta chains follows, all from one sample in a study of cytomegalovirus exposure and HLA in healthy donors. Repertoires were generated with immunoSEQ multiplex PCR, while TCRdb's copy carries only in-frame clones and drops some. Of around 150,000 clones listed, around three quarters are singletons. Sample: PBMCs. The origin of the receptors is a man aged 40-49 years in good health and CMV-seronegative. Both conserved end residues are part of each CDR3. Each record gives: CDR3 length, J gene, V gene, D gene, clone size, CDR3 protein, CDR3 DNA. A D gene is named only where the DNA matches it firmly. Clone size is stated in some rows and not others, as once, few, many or a class when expanded.

cdr3_length: 13; j_call: TRBJ1-4; v_call: TRBV19; d_call: .; clone_size: .; cdr3_aa: CASSITGGEKLFF; cdr3_nt: TGTGCCAGTAGTATCACGGGAGGTGAAAAACTGTTTTTT
cdr3_length: 18; j_call: TRBJ2-1; v_call: TRBV11-2; d_call: TRBD2; clone_size: .; cdr3_aa: CASSLGTRLAGGYNEQFF; cdr3_nt: TGTGCCAGCAGCTTAGGAACCCGACTAGCGGGAGGCTACAATGAGCAGTTCTTC
cdr3_length: 15; j_call: TRBJ2-1; v_call: TRBV28; d_call: .; clone_size: .; cdr3_aa: CASSKGGVRDNEQFF; cdr3_nt: TGTGCCAGCAGTAAAGGGGGTGTTAGGGACAATGAGCAGTTCTTC
cdr3_length: 13; j_call: TRBJ2-3; v_call: TRBV28; d_call: .; clone_size: .; cdr3_aa: CASSPPSTDTQYF; cdr3_nt: TGTGCCAGCAGCCCTCCTAGCACAGATACGCAGTATTTT
cdr3_length: 15; j_call: TRBJ2-1; v_call: TRBV10-3; d_call: .; clone_size: .; cdr3_aa: CAIRSRDISYNEQFF; cdr3_nt: TGTGCCATCAGATCCCGGGACATCTCCTACAATGAGCAGTTCTTC
cdr3_length: 11; j_call: TRBJ2-5; v_call: TRBV6-1; d_call: .; clone_size: .; cdr3_aa: CASLRGETQYF; cdr3_nt: TGTGCCAGCTTAAGGGGTGAGACCCAGTACTTC
cdr3_length: 13; j_call: TRBJ1-6; v_call: TRBV2; d_call: TRBD1; clone_size: .; cdr3_aa: CASTGDSNSPLHF; cdr3_nt: TGTGCCAGCACCGGGGACAGCAATTCACCCCTCCACTTT
cdr3_length: 12; j_call: TRBJ2-1; v_call: TRBV7-9; d_call: .; clone_size: .; cdr3_aa: CASSAMRWRFIF; cdr3_nt: TGTGCCAGCAGCGCCATGAGGTGGCGTTTCATCTTC
cdr3_length: 12; j_call: TRBJ2-7; v_call: TRBV5-1; d_call: .; clone_size: .; cdr3_aa: CASSLVGSVQYF; cdr3_nt: TGCGCCAGCAGCTTGGTCGGGTCGGTGCAGTACTTC
cdr3_length: 15; j_call: TRBJ1-6; v_call: TRBV7-8; d_call: .; clone_size: .; cdr3_aa: CASSFRFNQNSPLHF; cdr3_nt: TGTGCCAGCAGCTTCAGATTCAACCAAAATTCACCCCTCCACTTT
cdr3_length: 16; j_call: TRBJ2-3; v_call: TRBV5-4; d_call: TRBD2; clone_size: .; cdr3_aa: CASSSGLAGVEDTQYF; cdr3_nt: TGTGCCAGCAGCTCGGGACTAGCGGGAGTGGAAGATACGCAGTATTTT
cdr3_length: 14; j_call: TRBJ1-1; v_call: TRBV28; d_call: .; clone_size: .; cdr3_aa: CASSHPLGGAEAFF; cdr3_nt: TGTGCCAGCAGCCACCCGCTCGGAGGGGCTGAAGCTTTCTTT
cdr3_length: 15; j_call: TRBJ1-4; v_call: TRBV7-2; d_call: TRBD1; clone_size: .; cdr3_aa: CASSPRQGRGEKLFF; cdr3_nt: TGTGCCAGCAGCCCGAGACAGGGAAGGGGTGAAAAACTGTTTTTT
cdr3_length: 14; j_call: TRBJ2-7; v_call: TRBV28; d_call: TRBD1; clone_size: once; cdr3_aa: CASRAQGVTYEQYF; cdr3_nt: TGTGCCAGCAGGGCACAGGGGGTTACCTACGAGCAGTACTTC
cdr3_length: 12; j_call: TRBJ2-1; v_call: TRBV2; d_call: .; clone_size: .; cdr3_aa: CASSIQGNEQFF; cdr3_nt: TGTGCCAGCAGTATACAGGGTAATGAGCAGTTCTTC
cdr3_length: 11; j_call: TRBJ2-1; v_call: TRBV20-1; d_call: TRBD1; clone_size: .; cdr3_aa: CSAGQGLEQFF; cdr3_nt: TGCAGTGCTGGACAGGGTCTTGAGCAGTTCTTC
cdr3_length: 19; j_call: TRBJ1-1; v_call: TRBV30; d_call: .; clone_size: .; cdr3_aa: CAWSVPDRVGVRVNTEAFF; cdr3_nt: TGTGCCTGGAGTGTACCCGACCGGGTCGGAGTTCGAGTGAACACTGAGGCTTTCTTT
cdr3_length: 12; j_call: TRBJ1-1; v_call: TRBV19; d_call: .; clone_size: many; cdr3_aa: CASSIQGSEAFF; cdr3_nt: TGTGCCAGTAGTATTCAGGGTTCTGAAGCTTTCTTT
cdr3_length: 16; j_call: TRBJ2-7; v_call: TRBV7-2; d_call: TRBD2; clone_size: .; cdr3_aa: CASSLEGVVAGDEQYF; cdr3_nt: TGTGCCAGCAGCCTAGAGGGGGTGGTAGCGGGAGACGAGCAGTACTTC
cdr3_length: 14; j_call: TRBJ1-2; v_call: TRBV28; d_call: .; clone_size: .; cdr3_aa: CASSFQALNYGYTF; cdr3_nt: TGTGCCAGCAGTTTTCAAGCTCTTAACTATGGCTACACCTTC
cdr3_length: 14; j_call: TRBJ2-7; v_call: TRBV4-3; d_call: .; clone_size: .; cdr3_aa: CASSLGRESYEQYF; cdr3_nt: TGCGCCAGCAGCCTTGGACGGGAGTCCTACGAGCAGTACTTC
cdr3_length: 12; j_call: TRBJ2-5; v_call: TRBV28; d_call: .; clone_size: few; cdr3_aa: CASSETGEAQYF; cdr3_nt: TGTGCCAGCAGTGAAACAGGGGAGGCCCAGTACTTC
cdr3_length: 15; j_call: TRBJ2-6; v_call: TRBV30; d_call: .; clone_size: .; cdr3_aa: CAWSRGKSGANGLTF; cdr3_nt: TGTGCCTGGAGCCGCGGCAAGTCTGGGGCCAACGGCCTGACTTTC
cdr3_length: 16; j_call: TRBJ2-5; v_call: TRBV28; d_call: TRBD1; clone_size: .; cdr3_aa: CASRPTRDRGRETQYF; cdr3_nt: TGTGCCAGCAGACCGACCCGGGACAGGGGGCGAGAGACCCAGTACTTC
cdr3_length: 17; j_call: TRBJ2-3; v_call: TRBV7-9; d_call: TRBD1; clone_size: .; cdr3_aa: CASSPTDRVHSTDTQYF; cdr3_nt: TGTGCCAGCAGCCCTACTGACAGGGTGCATAGCACAGATACGCAGTATTTT
cdr3_length: 16; j_call: TRBJ2-3; v_call: TRBV9; d_call: TRBD2; clone_size: .; cdr3_aa: CASSGLAGESTDTQYF; cdr3_nt: TGTGCCAGCAGCGGACTAGCGGGAGAGAGCACAGATACGCAGTATTTT
cdr3_length: 15; j_call: TRBJ1-5; v_call: TRBV18; d_call: .; clone_size: .; cdr3_aa: CASSPRQVFNQPQHF; cdr3_nt: TGTGCCAGCTCACCAAGGCAGGTCTTCAATCAGCCCCAGCATTTT
cdr3_length: 17; j_call: TRBJ2-5; v_call: TRBV27; d_call: .; clone_size: .; cdr3_aa: CASSAIRDSKHQETQYF; cdr3_nt: TGTGCCAGCAGCGCAATCCGGGACTCTAAGCACCAAGAGACCCAGTACTTC
cdr3_length: 17; j_call: TRBJ2-2; v_call: TRBV9; d_call: TRBD2; clone_size: once; cdr3_aa: CASSVVPGLAGTGELFF; cdr3_nt: TGTGCCAGCAGCGTAGTTCCGGGTCTAGCGGGCACCGGGGAGCTGTTTTTT
cdr3_length: 11; j_call: TRBJ2-7; v_call: TRBV29-1; d_call: .; clone_size: few; cdr3_aa: CSVGLHTEQYF; cdr3_nt: TGCAGCGTTGGACTCCATACGGAGCAGTACTTC
cdr3_length: 15; j_call: TRBJ2-7; v_call: TRBV28; d_call: .; clone_size: .; cdr3_aa: CASSLMAPSSYEQYF; cdr3_nt: TGTGCCAGCAGTTTAATGGCCCCGTCTTCCTACGAGCAGTACTTC
cdr3_length: 15; j_call: TRBJ1-6; v_call: TRBV6-6; d_call: .; clone_size: .; cdr3_aa: CASTPDSPYNSPLHF; cdr3_nt: TGTGCCAGCACCCCGGACAGTCCTTATAATTCACCCCTCCACTTT
cdr3_length: 14; j_call: TRBJ2-3; v_call: TRBV18; d_call: .; clone_size: .; cdr3_aa: CASSPRQGTDTQYF; cdr3_nt: TGTGCCAGCTCACCACGTCAGGGCACAGATACGCAGTATTTT
cdr3_length: 14; j_call: TRBJ2-5; v_call: TRBV5-4; d_call: .; clone_size: .; cdr3_aa: CASSLGSGGETQYF; cdr3_nt: TGTGCCAGCAGCTTGGGGTCAGGCGGGGAGACCCAGTACTTC
cdr3_length: 15; j_call: TRBJ1-5; v_call: TRBV6-1; d_call: .; clone_size: .; cdr3_aa: CASSVQVYSNQPQHF; cdr3_nt: TGTGCCAGCAGTGTACAGGTTTATAGCAATCAGCCCCAGCATTTT
cdr3_length: 14; j_call: TRBJ2-7; v_call: TRBV7-2; d_call: .; clone_size: .; cdr3_aa: CASSLGGTFYEQYF; cdr3_nt: TGTGCCAGCAGCTTAGGCGGGACTTTCTACGAGCAGTACTTC
cdr3_length: 14; j_call: TRBJ2-7; v_call: TRBV28; d_call: TRBD2; clone_size: .; cdr3_aa: CASMRGLPTYEQYF; cdr3_nt: TGTGCCAGCATGAGGGGACTACCTACCTACGAGCAGTACTTC
cdr3_length: 14; j_call: TRBJ2-1; v_call: TRBV6-1; d_call: TRBD2; clone_size: .; cdr3_aa: CATLSSGRGNEQFF; cdr3_nt: TGTGCCACCCTCTCTAGCGGGAGGGGCAATGAGCAGTTCTTC
cdr3_length: 13; j_call: TRBJ2-7; v_call: TRBV10-3; d_call: .; clone_size: .; cdr3_aa: CAISEGGGGEQYF; cdr3_nt: TGTGCCATCAGTGAGGGGGGAGGGGGCGAGCAGTACTTC
cdr3_length: 18; j_call: TRBJ2-6; v_call: TRBV11-1; d_call: TRBD2; clone_size: .; cdr3_aa: CASSLRLAAGSGANVLTF; cdr3_nt: TGTGCCAGCAGCTTAAGACTAGCGGCAGGGTCTGGGGCCAACGTCCTGACTTTC
cdr3_length: 15; j_call: TRBJ1-3; v_call: TRBV29-1; d_call: TRBD1; clone_size: .; cdr3_aa: CSATVGQGPGNTIYF; cdr3_nt: TGCAGCGCCACCGTAGGACAGGGACCTGGAAACACCATATATTTT
cdr3_length: 14; j_call: TRBJ1-2; v_call: TRBV4-1; d_call: .; clone_size: few; cdr3_aa: CASSQDRGISGYTF; cdr3_nt: TGCGCCAGCAGCCAAGATCGGGGGATTTCTGGCTACACCTTC
cdr3_length: 14; j_call: TRBJ2-3; v_call: TRBV7-9; d_call: TRBD2; clone_size: once; cdr3_aa: CASSLSGNTDTQYF; cdr3_nt: TGTGCCAGCAGCCTTAGCGGGAACACAGATACGCAGTATTTT
cdr3_length: 17; j_call: TRBJ2-3; v_call: TRBV28; d_call: TRBD2; clone_size: .; cdr3_aa: CASSILQTGTSGYTQYF; cdr3_nt: TGTGCCAGCAGTATCCTACAAACCGGGACTAGCGGGTATACGCAGTATTTT
cdr3_length: 15; j_call: TRBJ2-2; v_call: TRBV4-3; d_call: .; clone_size: .; cdr3_aa: CASSRGTQNTGELFF; cdr3_nt: TGCGCCAGCAGCCGCGGGACCCAGAACACCGGGGAGCTGTTTTTT
cdr3_length: 14; j_call: TRBJ2-1; v_call: TRBV10-3; d_call: .; clone_size: .; cdr3_aa: CATAGQLPYNEQFF; cdr3_nt: TGTGCCACCGCCGGACAGCTCCCATACAATGAGCAGTTCTTC
cdr3_length: 13; j_call: TRBJ2-7; v_call: TRBV27; d_call: .; clone_size: .; cdr3_aa: CASSKDYLGEQYF; cdr3_nt: TGTGCCAGCAGTAAGGACTATCTGGGCGAGCAGTACTTC
cdr3_length: 15; j_call: TRBJ2-1; v_call: TRBV7-9; d_call: TRBD2; clone_size: .; cdr3_aa: CASSPSGRVYNEQFF; cdr3_nt: TGTGCCAGCAGCCCTAGCGGGAGAGTTTACAATGAGCAGTTCTTC
cdr3_length: 15; j_call: TRBJ2-3; v_call: TRBV10-1; d_call: TRBD2; clone_size: .; cdr3_aa: CASTRSGRARCTQYF; cdr3_nt: TGCGCCAGCACCAGAAGCGGGAGGGCCAGGTGTACGCAGTATTTT
cdr3_length: 12; j_call: TRBJ2-7; v_call: TRBV7-9; d_call: .; clone_size: .; cdr3_aa: CSSSLRDTEQYF; cdr3_nt: TGTTCCAGCAGCTTACGAGACACTGAGCAGTACTTC
cdr3_length: 14; j_call: TRBJ1-1; v_call: TRBV10-3; d_call: .; clone_size: once; cdr3_aa: CAISEVSGMTEAFF; cdr3_nt: TGTGCCATCAGTGAAGTTTCAGGGATGACTGAAGCTTTCTTT
cdr3_length: 13; j_call: TRBJ2-3; v_call: TRBV4-2; d_call: .; clone_size: .; cdr3_aa: CASSQDQGDTQYF; cdr3_nt: TGTGCCAGCAGCCAAGATCAGGGTGATACGCAGTATTTT
cdr3_length: 13; j_call: TRBJ1-2; v_call: TRBV7-9; d_call: .; clone_size: once; cdr3_aa: CASSFGQGYGYTF; cdr3_nt: TGTGCCAGCAGCTTCGGCCAGGGGTATGGCTACACCTTC
cdr3_length: 12; j_call: TRBJ2-3; v_call: TRBV30; d_call: .; clone_size: .; cdr3_aa: CAWSPPTDTQYF; cdr3_nt: TGTGCCTGGAGTCCTCCCACAGATACGCAGTATTTT